What follows are 5 T cell receptor beta chains derived from one specimen sequenced in a study of blood T cell repertoires in COVID-19. Sequencing used immunoSEQ multiplex PCR; TCRdb keeps in-frame clones, though not all of them. The sample has about 480,000 clones; 70% to 90% are singletons. Sequenced input: PBMCs or T cells enriched from blood (not recorded which). The receptors were gathered from a woman between 35 and 50 years old who had recovered from COVID-19.

The V call is TRBV5-4, the J call TRBJ2-2; tentative D call: TRBD2 (6 bases). Trimming shortened V by 0 bases and J by 7 bases, and 19 bases separated the two germline ends. Looked up from germline, CDR1 is SGHNT and CDR2 is YYREEE (reference sequence). The CDR3 sequence is 17 residues long. The CDR3 here is CASSLEPGSLGDGELFF. The CDR3, as DNA: TGTGCCAGCAGCTTGGAGCCCGGGAGCTTGGGCGACGGGGAGCTGTTTTTT.

The CDR3 DNA follows: TGTGCCAGTAGTCCCTTAGCAGGGTCGGAGTTCACTGAAGCTTTCTTT. This translates into CASSPLAGSEFTEAFF. The chain recombines TRBV19 with TRBJ1-1, with D perhaps TRBD1 (5 bases). The V end was cut by 5 bases, the J end by 4 bases, with 20 bases between. Looked up from germline, CDR1 is LNHDA and CDR2 is SQIVND (reference sequence). This CDR3 has 16 residues. The variable domain in full, completed from reference TRBV19 and TRBJ1-1, reads DGGITQSPKYLFRKEGQNVTLSCEQNLNHDAMYWYRQDPGQGLRLIYYSQIVNDFQKGDIAEGYSVSREKKESFPLTVTSAQKNPTAFYLCASSPLAGSEFTEAFFGQGTRLTVV.

This clone appeared a few times. V and J are TRBV3-1 (or the pseudogene TRBV3-2) and TRBJ2-7, with 11 bases matching TRBD1. The CDR3 totals 14 residues. From germline, CDR1 is LGHDT and CDR2 YNNKEL (reference sequence). V gave up 5 bases and J gave up 3 bases; unmatched junction bases: 3. CDR3 nucleotides: TGTGCCAGCAGCTATGGGACAGGGGGCTACGAGCAGTACTTC. Its protein is CASSYGTGGYEQYF.

The genes are TRBV5-6 and TRBJ1-2; D is unresolved. This CDR3 region has 15 residues. V was shortened by 0 bases and J by 1 base, with 10 bases between the two germline ends. Looked up from germline, CDR1 is SGHDT and CDR2 is YYEEEE. CDR3 sequence reads: CASSLEDSGNYGYTF. The CDR3 DNA sequence: TGTGCCAGCAGCTTGGAGGACTCCGGTAACTATGGCTACACCTTC.

The rearrangement uses TRBV19 and TRBJ1-3; TRBD1 aligns across 9 bases. The V gene's germline CDR1 is LNHDA and CDR2 SQIVND (reference sequence). This CDR3 has 15 residues. The ends lost 5 bases at V and 4 bases at J; junction bases unmatched: 6. The DNA of the CDR3 is TGTGCCAGTAGTTCCTGGGACAGGGTGGGAAACACCATATATTTT. This codes for CASSSWDRVGNTIYF.